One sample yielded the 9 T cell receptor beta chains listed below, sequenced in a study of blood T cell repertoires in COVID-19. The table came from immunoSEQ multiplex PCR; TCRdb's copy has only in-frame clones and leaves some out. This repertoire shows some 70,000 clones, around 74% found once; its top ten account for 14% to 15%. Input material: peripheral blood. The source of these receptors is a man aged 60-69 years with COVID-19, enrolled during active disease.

The CDR3 DNA reads as TGCGCCAGCAGCTTGATGGGAGGGTATGACGAGCAGTACTTC. Amino acid sequence: CASSLMGGYDEQYF. The chain joins TRBV5-1 to TRBJ2-7; 7 bases are a match to TRBD2. With V trimmed by 1 base and J by 5 bases, 6 bases remained unmatched. The CDR3 covers 14 residues. Germline V CDR1 and CDR2: SGHRS, YFSETQ.

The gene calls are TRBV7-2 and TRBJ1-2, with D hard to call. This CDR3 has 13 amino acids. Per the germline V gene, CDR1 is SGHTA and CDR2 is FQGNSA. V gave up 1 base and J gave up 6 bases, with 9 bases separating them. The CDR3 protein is CASSLDRLNGYTF. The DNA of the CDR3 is TGTGCCAGCAGCTTAGACCGGTTGAATGGCTACACCTTC.

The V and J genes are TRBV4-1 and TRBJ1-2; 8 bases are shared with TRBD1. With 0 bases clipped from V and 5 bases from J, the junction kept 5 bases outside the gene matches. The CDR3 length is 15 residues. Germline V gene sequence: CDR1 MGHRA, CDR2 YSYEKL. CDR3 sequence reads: CASSQETGGGYGYTF. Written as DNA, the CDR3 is TGCGCCAGCAGCCAAGAAACAGGGGGGGGTTATGGCTACACCTTC.

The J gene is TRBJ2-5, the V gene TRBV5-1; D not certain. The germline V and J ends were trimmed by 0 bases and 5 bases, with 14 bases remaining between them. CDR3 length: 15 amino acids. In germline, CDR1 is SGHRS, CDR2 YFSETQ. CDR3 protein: CASSLVGQKLETQYF. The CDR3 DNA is TGCGCCAGCAGCTTGGTGGGCCAAAAGCTGGAGACCCAGTACTTC. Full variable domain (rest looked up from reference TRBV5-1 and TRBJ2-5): KAGVTQTPRYLIKTRGQQVTLSCSPISGHRSVSWYQQTPGQGLQFLFEYFSETQRNKGNFPGRFSGRQFSNSRSEMNVSTLELGDSALYLCASSLVGQKLETQYFGPGTRLLVL.

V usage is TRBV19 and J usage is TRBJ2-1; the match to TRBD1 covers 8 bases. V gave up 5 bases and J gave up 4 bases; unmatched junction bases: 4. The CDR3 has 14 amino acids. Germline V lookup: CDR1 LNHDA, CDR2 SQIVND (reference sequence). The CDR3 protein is CASSARTGYNEQFF. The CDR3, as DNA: TGTGCCAGTAGTGCCCGGACAGGGTACAATGAGCAGTTCTTC.

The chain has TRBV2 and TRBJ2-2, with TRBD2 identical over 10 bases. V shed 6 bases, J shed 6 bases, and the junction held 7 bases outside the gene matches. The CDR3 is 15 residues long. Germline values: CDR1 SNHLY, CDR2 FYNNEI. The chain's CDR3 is CASRGLAGVPGELFF. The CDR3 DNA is TGTGCCAGCAGGGGGCTAGCGGGAGTCCCCGGGGAGCTGTTTTTT.

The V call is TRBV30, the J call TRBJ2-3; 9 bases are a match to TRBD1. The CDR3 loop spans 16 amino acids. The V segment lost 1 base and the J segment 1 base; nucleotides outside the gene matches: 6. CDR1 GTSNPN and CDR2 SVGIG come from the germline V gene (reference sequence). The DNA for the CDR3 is TGTGCCTGGAGTGCCTTTACAGGGGGCGGCACAGATACGCAGTATTTT. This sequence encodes CAWSAFTGGGTDTQYF.

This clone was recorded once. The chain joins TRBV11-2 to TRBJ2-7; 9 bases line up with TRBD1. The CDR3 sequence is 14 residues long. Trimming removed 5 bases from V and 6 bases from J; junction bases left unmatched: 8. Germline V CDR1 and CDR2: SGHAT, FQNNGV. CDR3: CASSVGQGSGEQYF. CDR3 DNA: TGTGCCAGCAGCGTGGGACAGGGTAGCGGCGAGCAGTACTTC. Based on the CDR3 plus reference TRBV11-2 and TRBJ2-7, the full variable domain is EAGVAQSPRYKIIEKRQSVAFWCNPISGHATLYWYQQILGQGPKLLIQFQNNGVVDDSQLPKDRFSAERLKGVDSTLKIQPAKLEDSAVYLCASSVGQGSGEQYFGPGTRLTVT.

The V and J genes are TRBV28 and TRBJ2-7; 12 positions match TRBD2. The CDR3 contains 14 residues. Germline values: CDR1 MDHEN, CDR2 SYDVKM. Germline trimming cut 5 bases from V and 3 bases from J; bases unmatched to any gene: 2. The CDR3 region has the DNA TGTGCCAGCAGTCTAGCGGGGGGGCTCTACGAGCAGTACTTC. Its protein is CASSLAGGLYEQYF.